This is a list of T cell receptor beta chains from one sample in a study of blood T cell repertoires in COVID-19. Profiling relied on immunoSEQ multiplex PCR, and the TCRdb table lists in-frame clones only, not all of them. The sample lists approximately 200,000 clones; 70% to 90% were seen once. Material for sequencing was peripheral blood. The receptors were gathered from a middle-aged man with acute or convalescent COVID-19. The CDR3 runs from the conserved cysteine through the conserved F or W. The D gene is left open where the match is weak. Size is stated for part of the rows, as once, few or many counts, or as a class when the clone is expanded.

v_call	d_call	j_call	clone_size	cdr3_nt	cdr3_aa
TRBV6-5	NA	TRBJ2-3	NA	TGTGCCAGCAGCCAGGGTCGAAGCACAGATACGCAGTATTTT	CASSQGRSTDTQYF
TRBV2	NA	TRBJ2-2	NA	TGTGCCAGCGCTTTGGTCGATACTGCGAACACCGGGGAGCTGTTTTTT	CASALVDTANTGELFF
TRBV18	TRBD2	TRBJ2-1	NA	TGTGCCAGCTCACGTCCCGGGACTAGCGGAATCAATGAGCAGTTCTTC	CASSRPGTSGINEQFF
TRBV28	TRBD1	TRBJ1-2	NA	TGTGCCAGCAGTTTGGAGGGACAGGGTGGCTACACCTTC	CASSLEGQGGYTF
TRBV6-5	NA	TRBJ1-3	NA	TGTGCCAGCAGTCCCCCAGGGTCGGCTGGAAACACCATATATTTT	CASSPPGSAGNTIYF
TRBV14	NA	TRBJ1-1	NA	TGTGCCAGCAGCCTCCAACTTTTGAACACTGAAGCTTTCTTT	CASSLQLLNTEAFF
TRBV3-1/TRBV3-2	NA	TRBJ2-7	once	TGTGCCAGCAGCCCCCCGTCAGGGGGGACCTACGAGCAGTACTTC	CASSPPSGGTYEQYF
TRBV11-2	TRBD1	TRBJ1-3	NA	TGTGCCAGCAGCTTACGACAGGGAAGCTCTGGAAACACCATATATTTT	CASSLRQGSSGNTIYF
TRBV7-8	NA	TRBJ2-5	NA	TGTGCCAGCAGCGGGGGATTGGAGGGTCGTGGCGAGACCCAGTACTTC	CASSGGLEGRGETQYF
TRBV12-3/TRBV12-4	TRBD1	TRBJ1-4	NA	TGTGCCAGCAGTTACAGGGGGATCGAAAAACTGTTTTTT	CASSYRGIEKLFF
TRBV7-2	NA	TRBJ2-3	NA	TGTGCCAGCAGCCCAAGCACAGATACGCAGTATTTT	CASSPSTDTQYF
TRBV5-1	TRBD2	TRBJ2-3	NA	TGCGCCAGCAGCCCCTTACTAGCGGGGGGCCCTAGAGATACGCAGTATTTT	CASSPLLAGGPRDTQYF
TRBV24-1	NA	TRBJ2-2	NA	TGTGCCACCAGTGATTCGGGATACACCGGGGAGCTGTTTTTT	CATSDSGYTGELFF
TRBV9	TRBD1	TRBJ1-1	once	TGTGCCAGCAGCGTTACGACAGGGGGAGGTAAAGCTTTCTTT	CASSVTTGGGKAFF
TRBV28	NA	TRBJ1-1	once	TGTGCCAGCAGTCGGTCCTACACTGAAGCTTTCTTT	CASSRSYTEAFF
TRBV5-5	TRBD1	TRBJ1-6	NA	TGTGCCAGCAGCTTGGGGACAGGACCTCTTTCACCCCTCCACTTT	CASSLGTGPLSPLHF
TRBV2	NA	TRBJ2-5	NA	TGTGCCAGCAGTGACGAGGGCCGGGGGGAGACCCAGTACTTC	CASSDEGRGETQYF